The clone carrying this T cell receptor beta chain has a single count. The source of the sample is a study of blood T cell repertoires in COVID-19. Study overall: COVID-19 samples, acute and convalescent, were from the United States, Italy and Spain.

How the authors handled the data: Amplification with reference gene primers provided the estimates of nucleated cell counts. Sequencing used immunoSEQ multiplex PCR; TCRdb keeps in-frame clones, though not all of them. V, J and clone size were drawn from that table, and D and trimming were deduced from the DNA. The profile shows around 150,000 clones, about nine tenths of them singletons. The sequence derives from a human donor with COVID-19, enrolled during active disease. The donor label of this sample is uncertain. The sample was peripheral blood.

CDR3 sequence: CASSYSSRVNEQFF. In DNA, the CDR3 is TGTGCCAGCAGTTACTCGAGCAGGGTCAATGAGCAGTTCTTC. The rearrangement links TRBV6-5 to TRBJ2-1; D is possibly TRBD1 (5 bases). Germline CDR1 reads MNHEY; CDR2 reads SVGAGI. Trimming pared 0 bases from V and 6 bases from J, leaving 9 bases between. There are 14 residues in the CDR3.